This T cell receptor beta chain is from a study of control samples from healthy donors and cancer patients. There are 13 residues in the CDR3. V dropped 8 bases and J dropped 5; count of bases not matched to a gene: 7. CDR1 is SQVTM and CDR2 is ANQGSEA in the germline V gene. This clone was detected only a few times. Generated by immunoSEQ multiplex PCR, the TCRdb table keeps only in-frame clones and is missing some. The sample holds some 70,000 clones, approximately 83% seen once. This TCR was recovered from a man between 60 and 75 years old in good health. Sample: blood. The chain recombines TRBV29-1 with TRBJ1-5; TRBD1 matches at 9 bases. The CDR3 region is CSIRQGGDQPQHF. CDR3 nucleotide sequence: TGCAGCATTCGACAGGGGGGCGATCAGCCCCAGCATTTT.